The 22 T cell receptor beta chains reported below all come from one sample, sequenced in a study of spatial heterogeneity in lung cancer. TCRdb analysed the 5' RACE reads with MiXCR anew, one entry per CDR3 protein. The repertoire includes 40,000 to 45,000 distinct CDR3 sequences, roughly 13% of them detected once, and around 56% sits in the top ten. Time point in this sample: sample taken at primary tumor resection. The specimen comprised PBMCs, sampled at surgery. The receptors were gathered from a male donor with early-stage non-small cell lung cancer.

This clonotype was detected ten times or more. The chain joins TRBV10-3 to TRBJ1-2, with D uncertain. This CDR3 is built from 12 residues. The germline V and J ends were trimmed by 1 base and 4 bases, with 4 bases remaining between them. The germline V gene has CDR1 ENHRY and CDR2 SYGVKD. The CDR3 DNA follows: TGTGCCATCAGTGAGTTGGGCTATGGCTACACCTTC. This encodes CAISELGYGYTF.

The chain combines TRBV5-1 with TRBJ2-1; D unresolved. Germline values: CDR1 SGHRS, CDR2 YFSETQ. V was trimmed by 4 bases and J by 7 bases, leaving 9 bases between them. This CDR3 spans 12 amino acids. Here the CDR3 reads CASSVIDNEQFF. CDR3 nucleotides: TGCGCCAGCAGCGTCATCGATAATGAGCAGTTCTTC.

V gene TRBV7-9 combines with J gene TRBJ2-5, with D possibly matching TRBD2 (6 bases). The V gene's germline CDR1 is SEHNR and CDR2 FQNEAQ (reference sequence). The CDR3 runs 14 residues. V lost 4 bases to trimming and J lost 1 base, with 10 bases between them. The CDR3 DNA reads as TGTGCCAGCAGCTCCGGGACTTTCCAAGAGACCCAGTACTTC. Its protein product is CASSSGTFQETQYF.

This clonotype has just a few counts. This sequence joins TRBV20-1 and TRBJ2-3; 11 bases are shared with TRBD2. V gave up 3 bases and J gave up 5 bases; unmatched junction bases: 4. In germline, CDR1 is DFQATT, CDR2 SNEGSKA (reference sequence). The CDR3 is made up of 14 amino acids. The CDR3 nucleotides are TGCAGTGCTAGTAGCGGGGGGGTTGGAGATACGCAGTATTTT. Its translation: CSASSGGVGDTQYF.

This clonotype was counted a few times. This chain uses TRBV5-4 with TRBJ2-3; D remains unclear. Trimming cost V 4 bases and J 5 bases, with 8 bases left between them. CDR1 is SGHNT, CDR2 YYREEE, per germline (reference sequence). The CDR3 extends over 12 amino acids. The CDR3 region has the DNA TGTGCCAGCAGCCAGCGAGGAGATACGCAGTATTTT. It codes for CASSQRGDTQYF.

There are many counts of this clonotype. The V gene is TRBV7-8, the J gene TRBJ2-1; the match to TRBD2 covers 16 bases. Germline values: CDR1 SGHVS, CDR2 FQNEAQ. Losses at the gene ends were 5 bases for V and 4 bases for J; bases not matched to a gene: 5. The CDR3 spans 17 residues. The CDR3 DNA sequence: TGTGCCAGCAGCACGGGACTAGCGGGGGGGTCTTACAATGAGCAGTTCTTC. Translating it yields CASSTGLAGGSYNEQFF.

The gene calls are TRBV20-1 and TRBJ2-1; 8 bases are a match to TRBD1. V lost 0 bases, J lost 5 bases, and 6 bases stayed unmatched. CDR3 length equals 15 residues. CDR1 and CDR2 from the germline V gene are DFQATT and SNEGSKA (reference sequence). CDR3 DNA: TGCAGTGCTAGAGACAGTGGACAGGGAAACAATGAGCAGTTCTTC. This sequence encodes CSARDSGQGNNEQFF.

This clonotype was found many times. CDR3 loop: CASSLASGVKETQYF. CDR3 DNA sequence: TGTGCCAGCAGTTTAGCTAGCGGGGTAAAAGAGACCCAGTACTTC. V is TRBV12-3 or TRBV12-4 and J is TRBJ2-5, with 8 bases that match TRBD2. V gave up 0 bases and J gave up 3 bases; unmatched junction bases: 3. This CDR3 contains 15 residues.

As regards this clonotype: A read error is possible here, since a much larger clone lies one base away. The J gene is TRBJ2-7, the V gene TRBV5-1, with 7 bases that match TRBD1. The V gene's germline CDR1 is SGHRS and CDR2 YFSETQ. This CDR3 contains 15 residues. V was clipped by 4 bases and J by 5 bases; unmatched bases: 12. The CDR3, as DNA: TGCGCCAGCAGCCCGTGGCGTGACAGGGCTCACGAGCAGTACTTC. Its protein is CASSPWRDRAHEQYF.

The CDR3 DNA reads TGTGCCAGCAGCCGTCTAGCGTACGGGCTCTACAATGAGCAGTTCTTC. The encoded protein is CASSRLAYGLYNEQFF. The rearrangement uses TRBV7-3 and TRBJ2-1, with D possibly being TRBD2 (6 bases). CDR1 and CDR2 (germline): SGHTA, FQGTGA. The CDR3 spans 16 residues. Trimming cost V 5 bases and J 3 bases, with 17 bases left between them.

This rearrangement joins TRBV10-3 to TRBJ2-2; weak D call: TRBD1 (6 bases). CDR3 size: 11 residues. V lost 10 bases to trimming and J lost 6 bases, with 9 bases between them. CDR1 ENHRY and CDR2 SYGVKD come from the germline V gene. The CDR3 DNA follows: TGTGCCAGCAGGGGTTCCGGGGAGCTGTTTTTT. Its translation: CASRGSGELFF.

The J gene is TRBJ2-7, the V gene TRBV7-9, with 7 bases that match TRBD1. V was clipped by 6 bases and J by 0 bases; unmatched bases: 5. Per germline, CDR1 SEHNR and CDR2 FQNEAQ (reference sequence). The CDR3 is 14 amino acids. The chain's CDR3 is CASSRSGGSYEQYF. The CDR3 DNA sequence: TGTGCCAGCAGTCGCTCAGGGGGCTCCTACGAGCAGTACTTC.

This clonotype was seen many times. The CDR3 reads CASSQDVRGRGYTF. The CDR3, as DNA: TGTGCCAGCAGCCAAGACGTTCGGGGGCGAGGCTACACCTTC. The rearrangement uses TRBV4-2 and TRBJ1-2, with D perhaps matching TRBD1 (6 bases). Germline-derived CDR1 and CDR2 are LGHNA and YNFKEQ. The CDR3 has 14 amino acids. V lost 0 bases and J lost 8, with 13 bases in between.

Only a few counts were recorded for this clonotype. The rearrangement uses TRBV7-8 and TRBJ2-1, with D tentatively TRBD1 (6 bases). Germline V gives CDR1 SGHVS, CDR2 FQNEAQ. The CDR3 totals 15 residues. V dropped 1 base and J dropped 0 bases, with 7 bases sitting between them. Here the CDR3 DNA reads TGTGCCAGCAGCTTAGTAGGGGGCTCCTACAATGAGCAGTTCTTC. Its protein is CASSLVGGSYNEQFF.

V usage is TRBV6-5 and J usage is TRBJ2-7; perhaps TRBD1 as D (6 bases). Germline loops: CDR1 MNHEY, CDR2 SVGAGI. V lost 7 bases and J lost 7, with 20 bases in between. CDR3 length: 14 residues. CDR3 DNA sequence: TGTGCCAGCACCGACCCCCAACAGGGTAGGGAGCAGTACTTC. This codes for CASTDPQQGREQYF.

This sequence joins TRBV19 and TRBJ2-1; 8 bases are a match to TRBD2. The CDR3 runs to 16 residues. J lost 2 bases, V lost 6 bases, and 9 bases had no gene match. CDR1 and CDR2 from the germline V gene are LNHDA and SQIVND (reference sequence). CDR3 in amino acids: CASRGLAGTPYNEQFF. The DNA for the CDR3 is TGTGCCAGTAGGGGTTTAGCGGGAACTCCCTACAATGAGCAGTTCTTC.

This clonotype was detected a few times. This rearrangement joins TRBV7-2 to TRBJ1-4; D is undetermined. Germline V gives CDR1 SGHTA, CDR2 FQGNSA. CDR3 size: 12 residues. V lost 3 bases, J lost 8 bases, and 7 bases lay in between. The CDR3 region has the DNA TGTGCCAGCAGCTTTGGTCGGGAAAAACTGTTTTTT. Translated, it gives CASSFGREKLFF.

This clonotype showed up just a few times. V is TRBV20-1 and J is TRBJ2-7, with D unresolved. The CDR3 totals 12 residues. Trimming removed 3 bases at V and 7 bases at J, with 13 bases between. Germline V gene lookup returns CDR1 DFQATT and CDR2 SNEGSKA (reference sequence). CDR3: CSASPILGEQYF. DNA for the CDR3: TGCAGTGCTAGCCCCATCCTCGGTGAGCAGTACTTC.

The chain joins TRBV20-1 to TRBJ2-7, with D hard to call. Germline V gene sequence: CDR1 DFQATT, CDR2 SNEGSKA (reference sequence). Deletions cut 5 bases from V and 1 base from J, with 18 bases between. CDR3 size: 15 residues. The chain's CDR3 is CSAPPFGRASYEQYF. In nucleotides, the CDR3 is TGCAGTGCTCCCCCTTTTGGGCGTGCTTCCTACGAGCAGTACTTC.

The sample holds many counts of this clonotype. The chain employs TRBV4-2 and TRBJ1-4; TRBD1 is a possible D gene (5 bases). This CDR3 has 16 amino acids. Germline lookup yields CDR1 LGHNA and CDR2 YNFKEQ. Trimming took off 2 bases at V and 2 bases at J, with 12 bases between the two ends. CDR3 bases: TGTGCCAGCAGCCAAAATGAGGGACGCACTAATGAAAAACTGTTTTTT. It translates to CASSQNEGRTNEKLFF.

The chain combines TRBV5-1 with TRBJ2-1; 14 bases are shared with TRBD2. Germline V gives CDR1 SGHRS, CDR2 YFSETQ. Trimming took 0 bases from V and 7 from J; bases not matched to a gene: 3. CDR3 length equals 16 residues. In DNA, the CDR3 is TGCGCCAGCAGCTTGGCCGGGACTAGCGGGAGTAATGAGCAGTTCTTC. This translates into CASSLAGTSGSNEQFF.

This chain joins TRBV23-1 and TRBJ1-3; D not resolved. TRBV23-1 is filed as an ORF, its function uncertain. The CDR3 totals 16 residues. The V end was cut by 0 bases, the J end by 0 bases, with 9 bases between. CDR3 coding DNA: TGCGCCAGCAGTCAATCACGGCCCCTCTCTGGAAACACCATATATTTT. This translates into CASSQSRPLSGNTIYF.